The 4 T cell receptor beta chains below were found in one sample sequenced in a study of blood T cell repertoires in COVID-19. Assay: immunoSEQ multiplex PCR; the TCRdb copy retains only in-frame clones and omits some. The table includes some 120,000 clones, around 85% detected once. Material for sequencing was peripheral blood. The source of these receptors is a man in his sixties with acute or convalescent COVID-19.

There are many counts of this clone. The chain employs TRBV2 and TRBJ2-2, with 9 bases lining up with TRBD2. V lost 10 bases, J lost 7 bases, and 7 bases stayed unmatched. CDR1 is SNHLY, CDR2 FYNNEI, per germline. This CDR3 is built from 13 residues. CDR3 in amino acids: CATQAGGVGELFF. DNA of the CDR3: TGTGCCACCCAAGCGGGAGGTGTCGGGGAGCTGTTTTTT.

The rearrangement joins TRBV3-1 (or the pseudogene TRBV3-2) to TRBJ2-7; TRBD1 aligns across 8 bases. The V segment lost 0 bases and the J segment 7 bases; nucleotides outside the gene matches: 14. The CDR3 totals 17 residues. Looked up from germline, CDR1 is LGHDT and CDR2 is YNNKEL (reference sequence). CDR3 sequence: CASSQEERDRTFREQYF. Written as DNA, the CDR3 is TGTGCCAGCAGCCAAGAGGAACGGGACAGGACCTTTCGGGAGCAGTACTTC.

The rearrangement links TRBV7-9 to TRBJ2-3; 7 bases agree with TRBD2. Looked up from germline, CDR1 is SEHNR and CDR2 is FQNEAQ (reference sequence). This CDR3 is 17 amino acids long. V shed 2 bases and J 4 bases; nucleotides not matched to a gene: 12. CDR3 loop: CASSLSKGGSSADTQYF. The CDR3 nucleotides read TGTGCCAGCAGCTTATCGAAGGGCGGGAGTAGTGCAGATACGCAGTATTTT.

This clone appeared a single time. The gene calls are TRBV6-5 and TRBJ2-1, with D possibly being TRBD2 (6 bases). Per germline, CDR1 MNHEY and CDR2 SVGAGI. The CDR3 is made up of 13 amino acids. Trimming took 6 bases from V and 9 from J, leaving 15 bases between them. As DNA, the CDR3 is TGTGCCAGCAGAGGAGGGGATGATGCTGAGCAGTTCTTC. Translated, it gives CASRGGDDAEQFF.